Presented here are 14 T cell receptor beta chains from one specimen sequenced in a study of cytomegalovirus exposure and HLA in healthy donors. The PCR used 60 Vbeta and 13 Jbeta primers. This table comes from immunoSEQ multiplex PCR, and its TCRdb copy is limited to in-frame clones, with some not included. The sample holds around 84,000 clones. Sequencing input: PBMCs. Receptors were obtained from a man aged 25 to 40 in good health and CMV-seronegative.

This chain joins TRBV5-4 and TRBJ2-7; 8 bases agree with TRBD2. The CDR3 contains 15 residues. From germline, CDR1 is SGHNT and CDR2 YYREEE (reference sequence). J was trimmed by 0 bases and V by 4 bases; bases with no gene match: 6. The CDR3: CASSPPLADSYEQYF. CDR3 nucleotide sequence: TGTGCCAGCAGCCCCCCACTAGCGGACTCCTACGAGCAGTACTTC.

The rearrangement uses TRBV7-5 and TRBJ1-1; the table names TRBD1, a call not compared with the DNA. TRBV7-5 is labeled a pseudogene. CDR3 length equals 14 residues. The CDR3 region has the DNA TGTGCCAGAAATTTACCAGGGGTGAACACTGAAGCTTTCTTT. As protein: CARNLPGVNTEAFF.

This sequence joins TRBV18 and TRBJ1-1; D perhaps matches TRBD1 (5 bases). Germline-derived CDR1 and CDR2 are KGHSH and LQKENI. Between the trimmed V and J ends, which lost 4 bases and 0 bases, there was a span of 9 bases. This CDR3 contains 14 residues. CDR3 nucleotide sequence: TGTGCCAGCTCACAGGGACTCCTGAACACTGAAGCTTTCTTT. This sequence encodes CASSQGLLNTEAFF.

The J gene is TRBJ1-2, the V gene TRBV7-9; no definite D call. CDR1 and CDR2 from the germline V gene are SEHNR and FQNEAQ (reference sequence). This CDR3 region has 13 residues. V lost 3 bases and J 8 bases, leaving 13 bases between the germline ends. CDR3 sequence reads: CASSLAGSGGYTF. The CDR3 DNA sequence: TGTGCCAGCAGCTTGGCCGGGTCGGGAGGCTACACCTTC.

The chain employs TRBV7-9 and TRBJ1-5; D uncertain. V gave up 5 bases and J gave up 6 bases, with 14 bases separating them. The CDR3 is made up of 14 amino acids. CDR1 SEHNR and CDR2 FQNEAQ come from the germline V gene (reference sequence). The CDR3 is CASSIGLASQPQHF. DNA for the CDR3: TGTGCCAGCAGCATCGGACTGGCATCTCAGCCCCAGCATTTT.

The V gene is TRBV18, the J gene TRBJ2-2, with D maybe TRBD1 (6 bases). Germline CDR1 reads KGHSH; CDR2 reads LQKENI. The CDR3 runs 15 residues. V lost 6 bases and J 4 bases, leaving 15 bases between the germline ends. In DNA, the CDR3 is TGTGCCAGCTCCAACCTACAGGGTGGCACCGGGGAGCTGTTTTTT. Translated: CASSNLQGGTGELFF.

The J gene is TRBJ2-7, the V gene TRBV19; 8 bases align to TRBD1. The germline gives CDR1 LNHDA, CDR2 SQIVND (reference sequence). The CDR3 is 16 residues long. V lost 4 bases to trimming and J lost 7 bases; unmatched junction nucleotides: 15. The CDR3 sequence: CASSTLDRARMGEQYF. Written as DNA, the CDR3 is TGTGCCAGTAGTACCTTGGACAGGGCGAGGATGGGGGAGCAGTACTTC.

The chain combines TRBV6-1 with TRBJ2-5; a weak D match, TRBD1 (5 bases). Germline V gives CDR1 MNHNS, CDR2 SASEGT. CDR3 length equals 15 residues. The V end was cut by 2 bases, the J end by 5 bases, with 15 bases between. CDR3 sequence: CASSESGRVGETQYF. DNA for the CDR3: TGTGCCAGCAGTGAATCTGGCAGGGTGGGGGAGACCCAGTACTTC.

V is TRBV30 and J is TRBJ1-6; a possible D gene is TRBD1 (6 bases). The CDR3 is 13 residues long. Trimming cost V 4 bases and J 7 bases, with 11 bases left between them. Germline CDR1 and CDR2: GTSNPN and SVGIG (reference sequence). CDR3 nucleotides: TGTGCCTGGAATGGGGGGGCCAATTCACCCCTCCACTTT. Translating it yields CAWNGGANSPLHF.

The CDR3 region has the DNA TGTGCCAGCAGCTTAGACAGGGGGCCTTACAATGAGCAGTTCTTC. As protein: CASSLDRGPYNEQFF. This chain uses TRBV11-3 with TRBJ2-1, with 8 bases matching TRBD1. V shed 0 bases, J shed 4 bases, and the junction held 2 bases outside the gene matches. The CDR3 has 15 residues. CDR1 is SGHNT and CDR2 is YENEEA in the germline V gene. The full variable domain, rest sourced from reference TRBV11-3 and TRBJ2-1, is EAGVVQSPRYKIIEKKQPVAFWCNPISGHNTLYWYLQNLGQGPELLIRYENEEAVDDSQLPKDRFSAERLKGVDSTLKIQPAELGDSAVYLCASSLDRGPYNEQFFGPGTRLTVL.

DNA for the CDR3: TGCAGCGTTGAGAGGGAAGACAGGTACAATGAGCAGTTCTTC. It yields the protein CSVEREDRYNEQFF. The V call is TRBV29-1, the J call TRBJ2-1, with D perhaps matching TRBD1 (6 bases). V was shortened by 3 bases and J by 4 bases, with 13 bases between the two germline ends. The germline gives CDR1 SQVTM, CDR2 ANQGSEA. This CDR3 has 14 residues.

CDR3 amino acids: CASSLVGQGYEQYF. The CDR3 DNA follows: TGCGCCAGCAGCTTGGTCGGACAGGGCTACGAGCAGTACTTC. V and J are TRBV5-1 and TRBJ2-7; 8 bases agree with TRBD1. This CDR3 is 14 amino acids long. Germline assignment: CDR1 SGHRS and CDR2 YFSETQ. J lost 3 bases, V lost 0 bases, and 2 bases had no gene match.

The chain uses TRBV9 and TRBJ1-5, with D possibly TRBD1 on 6 matching bases. Between the trimmed V and J ends, which lost 3 bases and 3 bases, there was a span of 13 bases. CDR3 size: 15 residues. Germline CDR1 is SGDLS and CDR2 is YYNGEE. CDR3 in DNA: TGTGCCAGCAGCGCGGGGGGGGGCGTCAATCAGCCCCAGCATTTT. Residues: CASSAGGGVNQPQHF.

This chain uses TRBV5-1 with TRBJ2-7; 11 nucleotides line up with TRBD2. This CDR3 is 15 amino acids long. The V gene's germline CDR1 is SGHRS and CDR2 YFSETQ. V lost 4 bases to trimming and J lost 6 bases; unmatched junction nucleotides: 9. CDR3: CASSLRLAGPSEQYF. DNA for the CDR3: TGCGCCAGCAGCCTAAGACTAGCGGGACCCTCCGAGCAGTACTTC.